These T cell receptor beta chains were read from a single sample in a study of a mutant IDH1 vaccine in newly diagnosed glioma. TCRdb keeps only in-frame clones here, not all; method: immunoSEQ multiplex PCR. The table shows 25,000 to 35,000 clones, with about 80% occurring only once. The specimen comprised PBMCs, sampled from a glioma patient treated with radiotherapy, temozolomide or both. The receptor source for this set is a man in his thirties or forties with glioma. The CDR3 runs from the conserved cysteine through the conserved F or W. Each record gives: D gene, V gene, J gene, clone size, CDR3 protein, CDR3 DNA. A D gene is named only where the DNA matches it firmly. Only part of the rows carry a size: once, few, many, or a class if the clone is expanded.

>TRBD2|TRBV7-3|TRBJ2-3|-
CASSGFGLAGGPMSTDTQYF
TGTGCCAGCAGCGGCTTTGGGCTAGCGGGGGGGCCTATGAGCACAGATACGCAGTATTTT
>-|TRBV29-1|TRBJ1-2|-
CSVEEGGGYTF
TGCAGCGTTGAGGAGGGGGGTGGCTACACCTTC
>-|TRBV19|TRBJ2-6|once
CASRMHSSGANVLTF
TGTGCCAGTAGGATGCACTCCTCTGGGGCCAACGTCCTGACTTTC
>-|TRBV4-1|TRBJ2-7|few
CASSPLTSNSYEQYF
TGCGCCAGCAGCCCCTTGACGTCTAACTCCTACGAGCAGTACTTC
>-|TRBV7-2|TRBJ1-4|-
CASSPDSATNEKLFF
TGTGCCAGCAGCCCGGACAGTGCAACTAATGAAAAACTGTTTTTT
>-|TRBV27|TRBJ2-7|-
CASSLGLPETYEQYF
TGTGCCAGCAGTTTAGGGCTACCCGAAACCTACGAGCAGTACTTC
>-|TRBV5-1|TRBJ2-5|-
CASSLSEETQYF
TGCGCCAGCAGCCTCTCGGAGGAGACCCAGTACTTC
>-|TRBV28|TRBJ1-2|-
CATGAGGYTF
TGTGCCACCGGGGCCGGCGGCTACACCTTC
>TRBD1|TRBV9|TRBJ1-5|-
CASSPGQGHQPQHF
TGTGCCAGCAGCCCCGGACAGGGCCATCAGCCCCAGCATTTT
>-|TRBV29-1|TRBJ1-1|few
CSVGNGQISTEAFF
TGCAGCGTTGGAAACGGACAGATTTCCACTGAAGCTTTCTTT
>-|TRBV2|TRBJ2-7|-
CASSEAPGLGEQYF
TGTGCCAGCAGTGAAGCGCCAGGGCTGGGAGAGCAGTACTTC
>-|TRBV5-6|TRBJ2-1|-
CASSLVQGQDEQFF
TGTGCCAGCAGCTTGGTCCAGGGACAAGATGAGCAGTTCTTC
>-|TRBV21-1|TRBJ1-2|-
CASSKGGYGYTF
TGTGCCAGCAGCAAAGGAGGCTATGGCTACACCTTC
>-|TRBV6-5|TRBJ2-1|-
CASSYSRVYNEQFF
TGTGCCAGCAGTTACTCTCGGGTCTACAATGAGCAGTTCTTC
>-|TRBV6-5|TRBJ2-3|-
CASKAPSDTQYF
TGTGCCAGCAAAGCGCCCTCAGATACGCAGTATTTT
>-|TRBV15|TRBJ2-7|-
CATSPYYEQYF
TGTGCCACCAGCCCCTATTACGAGCAGTACTTC
>TRBD2|TRBV15|TRBJ2-1|-
CATSLAGGNEQFF
TGTGCCACCAGCCTAGCGGGGGGGAATGAGCAGTTCTTC
>-|TRBV13|TRBJ1-3|once
CASRNLAGNTIYF
TGTGCCAGCAGAAACCTCGCCGGAAACACCATATATTTT
>-|TRBV5-4|TRBJ1-1|-
CASSPRSGANTEAFF
TGTGCCAGCAGCCCTCGATCGGGAGCGAACACTGAAGCTTTCTTT
>-|TRBV7-9|TRBJ1-5|once
CASSLGQHQPQHF
TGTGCCAGCAGCTTGGGGCAGCATCAGCCCCAGCATTTT
>TRBD1|TRBV6-1|TRBJ2-2|-
CASRMGQYTGELFF
TGTGCCAGCAGGATGGGACAGTACACCGGGGAGCTGTTTTTT
>-|TRBV2|TRBJ1-5|few
CASSDGYSNQPQHF
TGTGCCAGCAGTGACGGATATAGCAATCAGCCCCAGCATTTT
>-|TRBV2|TRBJ2-3|-
CASTAASLADTQYF
TGTGCCAGCACGGCGGCCAGCTTGGCAGATACGCAGTATTTT
>-|TRBV4-1|TRBJ2-1|-
CASSRQGTGRGEQFF
TGCGCCAGCAGCCGACAAGGGACCGGCCGCGGGGAGCAGTTCTTC
>-|TRBV18|TRBJ1-1|-
CASSPRAGTRSEAFF
TGTGCCAGCTCACCACGGGCAGGGACTCGTTCTGAAGCTTTCTTT
>TRBD1|TRBV5-1|TRBJ1-1|-
CASSLSRQGSTEAFF
TGCGCCAGCAGCTTGTCTCGACAGGGGAGCACTGAAGCTTTCTTT
>TRBD2|TRBV7-9|TRBJ2-7|once
CASSPGAGVEQYF
TGTGCCAGCAGCCCCGGGGCGGGAGTCGAGCAGTACTTC
>TRBD1|TRBV18|TRBJ1-1|-
CASSPQDRGNGNTEAFF
TGTGCCAGCTCACCACAGGACAGGGGGAATGGAAACACTGAAGCTTTCTTT
>TRBD1|TRBV6-5|TRBJ1-5|-
CASSPGDRSNQPQHF
TGTGCCAGCAGCCCTGGGGACAGAAGCAATCAGCCCCAGCATTTT
>TRBD2|TRBV5-4|TRBJ2-2|-
CASSLGLAGGELFF
TGTGCCAGCAGCTTGGGACTAGCGGGCGGGGAGCTGTTTTTT
>-|TRBV6-6|TRBJ1-1|-
CATTGNTEAFF
TGTGCCACCACAGGGAACACTGAAGCTTTCTTT
>-|TRBV28|TRBJ1-2|-
CASSFGEGGYTF
TGTGCCAGCAGTTTCGGGGAGGGGGGCTACACCTTC
>-|TRBV6-5|TRBJ2-6|-
CASRSSGANVLTF
TGTGCCAGCAGGAGCTCTGGGGCCAACGTCCTGACTTTC
>-|TRBV4-3|TRBJ1-1|few
CASSQDLQGSEAFF
TGCGCCAGCAGCCAAGATCTCCAGGGATCTGAAGCTTTCTTT
>TRBD2|TRBV6-5|TRBJ2-5|-
CASMRRLAGGSQYF
TGTGCCAGCATGCGGAGGCTAGCGGGGGGGTCCCAGTACTTC
>-|TRBV2|TRBJ1-4|few
CASNIWSNEKLFF
TGTGCCAGCAATATCTGGAGTAATGAAAAACTGTTTTTT
>-|TRBV20-1|TRBJ1-5|-
CSARVGQPQHF
TGCAGTGCTAGAGTGGGGCAGCCCCAGCATTTT
>-|TRBV28|TRBJ1-3|-
CASRPDRSRNTIYF
TGTGCCAGCAGGCCCGACAGGTCGAGGAACACCATATATTTT
>-|TRBV6-6|TRBJ2-2|-
CASSRGVNTGELFF
TGTGCCAGCAGCCGAGGGGTGAACACCGGGGAGCTGTTTTTT
>-|TRBV6-5|TRBJ1-1|once
CASSYSRQRNTEAFF
TGTGCCAGCAGTTACTCAAGGCAGAGGAACACTGAAGCTTTCTTT
>-|TRBV18|TRBJ1-1|-
CASSPSTEAFF
TGTGCCAGCTCACCATCCACTGAAGCTTTCTTT
>-|TRBV4-1|TRBJ2-2|-
CASSRLTGGGPNTGELFF
TGCGCCAGCAGCCGCTTAACAGGGGGGGGGCCGAACACCGGGGAGCTGTTTTTT
>-|TRBV27|TRBJ1-5|once
CASSLMGGDSNQPQHF
TGTGCCAGCAGTTTAATGGGGGGGGATAGCAATCAGCCCCAGCATTTT
>TRBD1|TRBV27|TRBJ1-3|few
CASSSLTGNGNTIYF
TGTGCCAGCAGTTCACTGACAGGGAATGGAAACACCATATATTTT
>TRBD1|TRBV7-9|TRBJ2-5|-
CASSFGTEQETQYF
TGTGCCAGCAGCTTCGGGACAGAACAAGAGACCCAGTACTTC